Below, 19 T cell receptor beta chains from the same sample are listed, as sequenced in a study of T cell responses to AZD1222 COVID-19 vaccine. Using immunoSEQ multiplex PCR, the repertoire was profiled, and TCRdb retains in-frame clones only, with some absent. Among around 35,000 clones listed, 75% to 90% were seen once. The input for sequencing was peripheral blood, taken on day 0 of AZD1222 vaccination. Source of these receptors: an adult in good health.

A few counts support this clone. CDR3 sequence: CASSQIQGAIYF. As DNA, the CDR3 is TGTGCCAGCAGCCAAATCCAGGGGGCCATATATTTT. The chain carries TRBV3-1 (or the pseudogene TRBV3-2) and TRBJ1-3, with 7 nucleotides matching TRBD1. The CDR3 is made up of 12 amino acids. From germline, CDR1 is LGHDT and CDR2 YNNKEL (reference sequence). V gave up 2 bases and J gave up 11 bases; unmatched junction bases: 3.

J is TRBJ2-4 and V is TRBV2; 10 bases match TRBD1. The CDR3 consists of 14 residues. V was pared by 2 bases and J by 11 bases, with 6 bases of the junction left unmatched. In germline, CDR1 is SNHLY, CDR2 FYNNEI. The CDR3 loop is CASSEISDRGVQYF. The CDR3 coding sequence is TGTGCCAGCAGTGAAATTTCGGACAGGGGGGTTCAGTACTTC.

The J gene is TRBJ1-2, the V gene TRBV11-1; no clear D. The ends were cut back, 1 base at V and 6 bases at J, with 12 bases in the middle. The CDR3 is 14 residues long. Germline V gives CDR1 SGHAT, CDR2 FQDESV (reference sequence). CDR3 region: CASSLDSGDHGYTF. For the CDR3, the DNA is TGTGCCAGCAGCTTAGACTCCGGAGATCATGGCTACACCTTC.

The CDR3 DNA is TGCGCCAGCAGCCAGGACAGGGTCAACAATCAGCCCCAGCATTTT. Its protein is CASSQDRVNNQPQHF. V gene TRBV4-1 combines with J gene TRBJ1-5; 8 nucleotides agree with TRBD1. The CDR3 covers 15 residues. J was trimmed by 3 bases and V by 3 bases; bases with no gene match: 4. Germline V CDR1 and CDR2: MGHRA, YSYEKL.

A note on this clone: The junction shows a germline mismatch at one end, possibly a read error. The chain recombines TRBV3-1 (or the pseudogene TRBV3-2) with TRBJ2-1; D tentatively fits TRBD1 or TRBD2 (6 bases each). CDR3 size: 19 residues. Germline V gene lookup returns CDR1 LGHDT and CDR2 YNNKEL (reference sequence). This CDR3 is CASSQAVYGGPTSDNEQFF. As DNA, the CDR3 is TGTGCCAGCAGCCAAGCTGTATACGGGGGCCCTACCTCCGACAATGAGCAGTTCTTC.

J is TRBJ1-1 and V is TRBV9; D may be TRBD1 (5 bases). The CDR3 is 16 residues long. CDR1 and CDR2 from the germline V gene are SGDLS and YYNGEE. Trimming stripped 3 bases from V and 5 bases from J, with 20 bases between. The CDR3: CASSAKFRGGDTEAFF. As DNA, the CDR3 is TGTGCCAGCAGCGCCAAATTCCGGGGGGGAGATACTGAAGCTTTCTTT. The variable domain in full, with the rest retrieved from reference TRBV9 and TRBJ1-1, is DSGVTQTPKHLITATGQRVTLRCSPRSGDLSVYWYQQSLDQGLQFLIQYYNGEERAKGNILERFSAQQFPDLHSELNLSSLELGDSALYFCASSAKFRGGDTEAFFGQGTRLTVV.

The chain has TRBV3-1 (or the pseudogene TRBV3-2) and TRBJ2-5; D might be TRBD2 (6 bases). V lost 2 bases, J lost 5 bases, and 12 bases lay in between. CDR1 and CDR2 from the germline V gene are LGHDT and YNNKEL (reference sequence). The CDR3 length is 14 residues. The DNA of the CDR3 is TGTGCCAGCAGCCAACGGGACTCGGAGGAGACCCAGTACTTC. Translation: CASSQRDSEETQYF.

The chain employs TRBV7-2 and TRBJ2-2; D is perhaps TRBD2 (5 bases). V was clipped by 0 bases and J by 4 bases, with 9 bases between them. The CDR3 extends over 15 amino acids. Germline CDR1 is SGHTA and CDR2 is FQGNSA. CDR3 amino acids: CASSLAATSTGELFF. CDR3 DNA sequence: TGTGCCAGCAGCTTAGCGGCCACTAGCACCGGGGAGCTGTTTTTT.

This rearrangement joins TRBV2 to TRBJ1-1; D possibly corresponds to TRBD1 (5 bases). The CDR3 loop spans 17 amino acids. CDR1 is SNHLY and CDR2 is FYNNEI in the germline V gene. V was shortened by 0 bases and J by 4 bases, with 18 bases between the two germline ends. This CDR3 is CASSEALGTTPGTEAFF. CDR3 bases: TGTGCCAGCAGTGAAGCGCTCGGGACCACCCCGGGCACTGAAGCTTTCTTT.

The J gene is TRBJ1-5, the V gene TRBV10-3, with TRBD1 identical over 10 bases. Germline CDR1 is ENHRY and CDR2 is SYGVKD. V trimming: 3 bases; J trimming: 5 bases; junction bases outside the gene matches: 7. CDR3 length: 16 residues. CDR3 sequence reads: CAISENPGQGYQPQHF. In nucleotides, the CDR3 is TGTGCCATCAGTGAAAATCCGGGACAGGGGTATCAGCCCCAGCATTTT.

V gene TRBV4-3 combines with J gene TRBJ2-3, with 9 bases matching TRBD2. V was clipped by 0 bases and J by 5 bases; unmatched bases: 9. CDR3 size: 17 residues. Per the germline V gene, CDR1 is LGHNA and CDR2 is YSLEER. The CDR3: CASSQDYSGGAGDTQYF. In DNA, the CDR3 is TGCGCCAGCAGCCAAGATTATAGCGGGGGAGCAGGAGATACGCAGTATTTT.

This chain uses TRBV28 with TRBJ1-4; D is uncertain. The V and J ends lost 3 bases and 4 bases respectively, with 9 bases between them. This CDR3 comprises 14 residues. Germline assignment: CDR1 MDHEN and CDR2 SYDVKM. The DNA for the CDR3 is TGTGCCAGCAGTTTTACGGGTGTTAATGAAAAACTGTTTTTT. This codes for CASSFTGVNEKLFF.

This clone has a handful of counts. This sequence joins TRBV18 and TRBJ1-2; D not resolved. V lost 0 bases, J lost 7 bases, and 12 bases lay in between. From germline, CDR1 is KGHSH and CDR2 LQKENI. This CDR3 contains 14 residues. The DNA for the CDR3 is TGTGCCAGCTCACCACCGACCACCCCTGGTGGCTACACCTTC. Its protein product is CASSPPTTPGGYTF. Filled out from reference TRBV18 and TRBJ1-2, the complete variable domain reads NAGVMQNPRHLVRRRGQEARLRCSPMKGHSHVYWYRQLPEEGLKFMVYLQKENIIDESGMPKERFSAEFPKEGPSILRIQQVVRGDSAAYFCASSPPTTPGGYTFGSGTRLTVV.

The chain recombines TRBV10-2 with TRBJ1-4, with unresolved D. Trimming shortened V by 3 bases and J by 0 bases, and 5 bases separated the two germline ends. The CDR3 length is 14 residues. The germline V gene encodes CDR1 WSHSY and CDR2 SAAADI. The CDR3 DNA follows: TGCGCCAGCAGTGAACCTGCAACTAATGAAAAACTGTTTTTT. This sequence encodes CASSEPATNEKLFF.

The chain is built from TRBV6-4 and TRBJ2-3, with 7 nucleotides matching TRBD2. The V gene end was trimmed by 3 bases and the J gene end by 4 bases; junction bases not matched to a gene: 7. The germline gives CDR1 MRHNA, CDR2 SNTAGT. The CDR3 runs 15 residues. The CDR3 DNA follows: TGTGCCAGCAGTGAGGCGGGCGGGGGAGCAGATACGCAGTATTTT. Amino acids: CASSEAGGGADTQYF.

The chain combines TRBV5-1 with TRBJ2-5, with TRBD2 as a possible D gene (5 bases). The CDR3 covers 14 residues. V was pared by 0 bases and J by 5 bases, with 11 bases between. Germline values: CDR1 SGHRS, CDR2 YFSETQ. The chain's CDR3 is CASSLDAGRETQYF. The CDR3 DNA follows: TGCGCCAGCAGCTTGGATGCGGGCAGGGAGACCCAGTACTTC.

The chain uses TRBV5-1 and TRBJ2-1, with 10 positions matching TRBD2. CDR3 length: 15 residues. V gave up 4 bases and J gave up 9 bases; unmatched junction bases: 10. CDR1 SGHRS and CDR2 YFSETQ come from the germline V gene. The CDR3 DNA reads TGCGCCAGCAGCCATAATTTAGCGGGAGGATCTGAGCAGTTCTTC. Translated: CASSHNLAGGSEQFF.

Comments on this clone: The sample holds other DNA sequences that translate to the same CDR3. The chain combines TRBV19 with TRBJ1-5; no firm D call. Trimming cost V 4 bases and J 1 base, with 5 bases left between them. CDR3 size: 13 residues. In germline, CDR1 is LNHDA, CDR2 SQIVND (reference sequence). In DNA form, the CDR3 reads TGTGCCAGTAGTAAAGGGAGCAATCAGCCCCAGCATTTT. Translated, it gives CASSKGSNQPQHF. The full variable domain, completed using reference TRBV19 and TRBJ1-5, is DGGITQSPKYLFRKEGQNVTLSCEQNLNHDAMYWYRQDPGQGLRLIYYSQIVNDFQKGDIAEGYSVSREKKESFPLTVTSAQKNPTAFYLCASSKGSNQPQHFGDGTRLSIL.

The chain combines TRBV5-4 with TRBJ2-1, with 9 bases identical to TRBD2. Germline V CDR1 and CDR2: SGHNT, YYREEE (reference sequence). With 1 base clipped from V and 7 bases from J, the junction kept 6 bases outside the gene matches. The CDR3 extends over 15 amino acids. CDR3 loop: CASSLSSGGKNEQFF. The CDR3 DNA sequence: TGTGCCAGCAGCTTGTCCAGCGGGGGGAAGAATGAGCAGTTCTTC.